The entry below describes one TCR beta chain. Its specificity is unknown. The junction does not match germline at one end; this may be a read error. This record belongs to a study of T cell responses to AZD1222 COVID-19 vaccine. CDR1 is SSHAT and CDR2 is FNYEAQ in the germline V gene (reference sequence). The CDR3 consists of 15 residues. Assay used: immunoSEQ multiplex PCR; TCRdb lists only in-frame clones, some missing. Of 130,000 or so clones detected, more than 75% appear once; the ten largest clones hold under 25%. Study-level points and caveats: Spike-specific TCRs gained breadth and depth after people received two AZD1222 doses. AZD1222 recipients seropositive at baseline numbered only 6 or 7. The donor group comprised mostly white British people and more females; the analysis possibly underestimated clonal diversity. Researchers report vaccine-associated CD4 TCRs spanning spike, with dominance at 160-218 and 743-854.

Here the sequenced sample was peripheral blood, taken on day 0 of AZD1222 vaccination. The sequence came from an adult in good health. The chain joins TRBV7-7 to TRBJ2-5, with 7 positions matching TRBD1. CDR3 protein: CASSPPPTGWETQYF. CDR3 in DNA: TGTGCTAGCAGCCCTCCCCCGACAGGGTGGGAGACCCAGTACTTC.